The source of this TCR beta chain is a study of T cell repertoires in cytomegalovirus infection. Study summary: Both a matching HLA type and CMV infection were indicated by public TCR beta signatures.

Using its own MiXCR run on the reads, TCRdb lists one record per CDR3 protein. The data contain under 200,000 distinct CDR3 sequences, more than 9% of them singletons. This clonotype was observed many times. V shed 6 bases and J shed 8 bases, with 16 bases lying between them. The CDR3 runs to 13 residues. Germline loops: CDR1 SGHTA, CDR2 FQGNSA. This receptor was identified in a human donor in good health (CMV status not recorded). Some clones in this sample may be carry-over from other donors' samples. The V and J genes are TRBV7-2 and TRBJ1-2; D gene uncertain. Material: PBMCs. CDR3 loop: CASSLGGMLGYTF. In nucleotides, the CDR3 is TGTGCCAGCAGTCTAGGCGGGATGCTGGGCTACACCTTC. Supplemented by reference TRBV7-2 and TRBJ1-2, the full variable domain reads GAGVSQSPSNKVTEKGKDVELRCDPISGHTALYWYRQSLGQGLEFLIYFQGNSAPDKSGLPSDRFSAERTGGSVSTLTIQRTQQEDSAVYLCASSLGGMLGYTFGSGTRLTVV.